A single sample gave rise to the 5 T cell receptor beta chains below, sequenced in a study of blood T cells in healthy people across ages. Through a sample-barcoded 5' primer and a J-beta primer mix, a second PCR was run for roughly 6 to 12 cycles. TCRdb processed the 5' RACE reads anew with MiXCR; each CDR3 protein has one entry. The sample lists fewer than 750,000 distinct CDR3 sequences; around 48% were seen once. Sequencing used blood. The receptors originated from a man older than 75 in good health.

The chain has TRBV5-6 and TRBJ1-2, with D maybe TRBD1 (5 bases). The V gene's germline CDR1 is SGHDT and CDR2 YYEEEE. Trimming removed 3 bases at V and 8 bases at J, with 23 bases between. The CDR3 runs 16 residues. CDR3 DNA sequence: TGTGCCAGCAGCTCCTCTATGCTAGGGGAGAAAGGAGGCTACACCTTC. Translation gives CASSSSMLGEKGGYTF.

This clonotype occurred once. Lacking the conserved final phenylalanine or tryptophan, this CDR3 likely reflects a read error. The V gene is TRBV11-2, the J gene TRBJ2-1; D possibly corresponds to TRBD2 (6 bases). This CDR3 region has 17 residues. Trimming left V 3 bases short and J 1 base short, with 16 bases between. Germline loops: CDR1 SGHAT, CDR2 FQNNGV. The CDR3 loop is CASSFGSGRYSYNEQFL. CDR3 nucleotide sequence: TGTGCCAGCAGCTTCGGTAGCGGCCGATATTCCTACAATGAGCAGTTCTTA.

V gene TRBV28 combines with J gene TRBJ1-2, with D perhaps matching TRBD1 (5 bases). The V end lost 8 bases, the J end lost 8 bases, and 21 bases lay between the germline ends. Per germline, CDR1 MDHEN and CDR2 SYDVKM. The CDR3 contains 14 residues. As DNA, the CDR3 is TGTGCCAGCGGCCAGAGCCCACAGGAACAGGGCTACACCTTC. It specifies CASGQSPQEQGYTF.

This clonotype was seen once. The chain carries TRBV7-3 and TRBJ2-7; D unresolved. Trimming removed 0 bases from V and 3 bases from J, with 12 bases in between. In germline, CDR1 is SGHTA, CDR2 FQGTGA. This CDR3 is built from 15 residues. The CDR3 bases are TGTGCCAGCAGCTTAACGGGTGGGATTCGCTACGAGCAGTACTTC. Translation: CASSLTGGIRYEQYF.

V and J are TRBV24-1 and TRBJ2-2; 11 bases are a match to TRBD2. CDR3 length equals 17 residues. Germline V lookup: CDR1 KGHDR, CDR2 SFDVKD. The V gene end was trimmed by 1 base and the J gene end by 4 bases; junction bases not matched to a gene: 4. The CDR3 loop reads CATSDLPTSGSTGELFF. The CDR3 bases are TGTGCCACCAGTGATTTACCCACTAGCGGGAGCACCGGGGAGCTGTTTTTT.